Reported below is one T cell receptor beta chain. Its antigen is unknown. No quality values exist for individual bases; no much larger clone is one base distant. This record belongs to a study of shared clonotypes between healthy human individuals (dated by TCRdb to 2018 to 2020). Describing the broader study: The cohort included three men and two women between 18 and 49 years of age. For each donor, three plates each were used for CD4 naive and CD4 memory, two plates were used for CD8 naive, and one plate was used for CD8 memory. To estimate repertoire size and how much clonotypes are shared between individuals, the study performed deep sequencing of blood TCR repertoires from 4 to 6 healthy adults. To increase sequencing depth and limit assay-specific biases, different laboratories used diverse techniques to prepare libraries and sequence TCR repertoires. Between about 0.8 and 9 billion PBMCs per donor were obtained by leukapheresis. Beyond this particular receptor, the publication reports: Based on pairwise subsampling, the degree of clonotype sharing among donors was expected to be affected by sequencing depth. Naive subsets generally had larger estimated clonotype richness than memory subsets did. About 5% of naive CD4, around 4% of naive CD8, approximately 2% of memory CD4, and 0.35% to 0.5% of memory CD8 clonotypes were shared across several donors. Clonotypes shared by all four sorted-subset donors showed higher generation probabilities than non-shared clonotypes. Even with the large sequencing depth, rarefaction of the sorted-subset datasets indicated that sequencing was incomplete. Only blood was sampled, and tissue TCR repertoires likely differ from those in blood. The genetic and exposure-history diversity represented was limited by the small number of donors.

Using the deep immunoSEQ assay, TCR CDR3 regions were amplified from genomic DNA by multiplex PCR. For each cell subset, the extracted genomic DNA was distributed evenly across all wells of several immunoSEQ 96-well plates, and each plate served as one replicate. For sorted subsets, roughly 200 ng of genomic DNA, equivalent to around 31,000 T cell genomes, went into each replicate PCR. The purified libraries were quantified using a Qubit 3.0 fluorometer, sized with a Bioanalyzer 2100, and then quantified again using the KAPA Library Quantification kit. Every immunoSEQ 96-well plate was sequenced on a separate single-read 150-cycle Illumina NextSeq 550 flow cell. The source study handled its data this way. Because the immunoSEQ output included only junctional sequences and no quality scores, the filtering could not be the same as the filtering used for full-length reads. Sequences were annotated with PyIR, a Python wrapper for IgBLAST v1.9, and V/J genes and CDR3 were assigned using IMGT germline references. Reads with weak V/J assignments (E-value above 1e-6), missing CDR3, stop codons, out-of-frame junctions, or ambiguous translated residues were removed. V3J clonotypes were defined by identical inferred V gene, J gene, and CDR3 amino acid sequence. To compute the percentage overlap between repertoires, the number of shared unique clonotypes was divided by the size of the smaller repertoire. RTK rarefaction, the Chao1 estimator, and Recon v2.1 estimates of unobserved clonotypes were used to assess repertoire richness. Generation probabilities were computed with OLGA for all TCRbeta clonotypes obtained by the gDNA method from four donors. This is the immuneACCESS table as TCRdb keeps it, with only in-frame sequences that have V and J called. A part of the clones is gone; compared with another copy, unresolved V genes explain less than half, and the rest is unexplained. The V and J calls and clone size are taken from that table; D and trimming were inferred from the DNA. The sample records over a million clones, around 97% of which are singletons. The leading ten clones occupy about 1.2% of the sample.

Donors were healthy HIV-negative adults with no recently reported acute infections or vaccinations. Every donor was a Caucasian adult living in Nashville, Tennessee, USA. Magnetic negative selection was used to enrich CD4+ T cells, after which naive cells were positively selected on CD45RA and the negative fraction became the memory subset. After blood collection by leukapheresis, PBMCs were isolated using Ficoll-Histopaque density gradient centrifugation and then cryopreserved in the vapor phase of liquid nitrogen. Analytical flow cytometry was used to check the purity and quantity of every magnetically sorted T cell population. From each sorted fraction, genomic DNA was isolated and quantified by UV absorbance on a Nanodrop 2000c. What was sequenced was naive CD4+ T cells sorted from blood. This specimen's cell subset or site label, per the study, means: CD45RA+ positively selected. The source of this sequence is a man aged 25 to 45 in good health.

CDR3 reads: CAWSEGTGQETQYF. The nucleotide sequence reads TGTGCCTGGAGTGAAGGGACAGGGCAAGAGACCCAGTACTTC. The sequence links TRBV30 to TRBJ2-5, with 9 bases matching TRBD1. Trimmed from V: 1 base; trimmed from J: 2 bases; junction bases lacking a gene match: 2. The CDR3 numbers 14 residues from cysteine through phenylalanine. Just the 42-base CDR3 DNA is kept, in frame starting at base 1. From the germline V gene (reference sequence), CDR1 is GTSNPN and CDR2 is SVGIG.